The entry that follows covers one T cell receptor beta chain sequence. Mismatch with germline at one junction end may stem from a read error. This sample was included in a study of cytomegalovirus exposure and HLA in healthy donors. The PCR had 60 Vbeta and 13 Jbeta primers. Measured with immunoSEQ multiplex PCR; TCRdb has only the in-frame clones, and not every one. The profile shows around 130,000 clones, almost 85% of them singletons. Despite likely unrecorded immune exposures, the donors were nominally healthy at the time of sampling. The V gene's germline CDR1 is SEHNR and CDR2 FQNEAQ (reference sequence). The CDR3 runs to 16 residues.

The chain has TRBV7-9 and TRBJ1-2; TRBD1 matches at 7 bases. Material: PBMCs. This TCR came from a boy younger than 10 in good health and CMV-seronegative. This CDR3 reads CSSSPEGQVFNYGYTF. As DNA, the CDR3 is TGTTCCAGCAGCCCCGAAGGACAGGTTTTTAACTATGGCTACACCTTC.